The clone carrying this TCR beta chain occurred many times. What it recognizes is unknown. This sample is part of a study of regulatory T cells in long-lasting Graves disease. About the study: The definition of persistent Graves' disease was over 5 years of antithyroid drugs with positive TSH receptor antibodies.

The V gene's germline CDR1 is SGHAT and CDR2 FQNNGV. The CDR3 runs to 10 residues. The germline V and J ends were trimmed by 6 bases and 2 bases, with 2 bases remaining between them. Relying on iRepertoire HTBI primers and Arm-PCR of CDR3 regions, the team built TCR beta libraries. TCRdb processed the multiplex PCR reads anew with MiXCR; each CDR3 protein has one entry. The sample comprises hundreds of thousands of distinct CDR3 sequences, less than 25% of which are singletons, and roughly 8% rests with the top ten. Time point here: persistent/refractory GD, antithyroid drugs over 5 years with positive TRAb. From PBMCs, RNA was extracted and then used to make the TCR library. Whole-study findings and limits: Under persistent disease, TRBV28, TRBJ1-2 and TRBJ2-5 were used preferentially. Having only a small sample size may have limited accuracy.

The chain joins TRBV11-2 to TRBJ2-7; D gene uncertain. The sequenced sample was peripheral blood mononuclear cells (PBMCs), obtained when the disease was refractory, from a patient treated with antithyroid drugs. The TCR was taken from a female donor with Graves disease. This CDR3 reads CASSTYEQYF. As DNA, the CDR3 is TGTGCCAGCAGTACCTACGAGCAGTACTTC.